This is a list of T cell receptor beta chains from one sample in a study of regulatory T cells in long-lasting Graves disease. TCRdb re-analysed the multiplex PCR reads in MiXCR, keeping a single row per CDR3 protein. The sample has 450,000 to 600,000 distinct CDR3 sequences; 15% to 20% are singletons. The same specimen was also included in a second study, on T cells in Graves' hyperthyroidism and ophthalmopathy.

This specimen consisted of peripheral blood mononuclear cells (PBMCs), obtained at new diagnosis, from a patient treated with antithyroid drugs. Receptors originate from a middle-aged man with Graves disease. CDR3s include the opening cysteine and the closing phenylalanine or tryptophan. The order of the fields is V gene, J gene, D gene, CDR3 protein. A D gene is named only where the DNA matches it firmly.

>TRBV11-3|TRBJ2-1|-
CASSPTPTGEQFF
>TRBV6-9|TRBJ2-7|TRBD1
CASSSRQGPYEQYF
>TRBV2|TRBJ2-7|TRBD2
CASSVISGTSNEQYF
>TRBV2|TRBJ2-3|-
CASRPQTDTQYF
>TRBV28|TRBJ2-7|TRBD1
CASSFPTGTDSYEQYF
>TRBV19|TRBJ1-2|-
CASSRGYGYTF
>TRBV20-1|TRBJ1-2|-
CSAFGQPTRGYGYTF
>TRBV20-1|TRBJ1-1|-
CSARGYTEAFF
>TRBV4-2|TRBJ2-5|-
CASSQGGGGETQYF
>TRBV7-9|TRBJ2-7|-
CASSLGPGEQYF
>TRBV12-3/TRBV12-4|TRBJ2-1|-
CASSPITGVPYNEQFF
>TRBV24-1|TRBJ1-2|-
CATSGAGTSYGYTF
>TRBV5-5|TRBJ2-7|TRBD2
CASRTSGSNGQYF
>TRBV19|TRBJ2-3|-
CASSDYGAGRTDTQYF
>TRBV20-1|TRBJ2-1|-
CSARDGPSSYNEQFF
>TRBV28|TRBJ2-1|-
CASESKGRVLSEQFF
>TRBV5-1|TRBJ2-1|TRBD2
CASSLLAGGPFFDEQFF
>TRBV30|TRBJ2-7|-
CAGGAGPEQYF
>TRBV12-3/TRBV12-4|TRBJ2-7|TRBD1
CASSVQGARNEQYF
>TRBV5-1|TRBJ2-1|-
CASSLVRDHNEQFF
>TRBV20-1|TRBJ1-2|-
CSAPSGGEEGYTF
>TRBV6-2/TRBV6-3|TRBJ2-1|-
CASSYSITGNEQFF
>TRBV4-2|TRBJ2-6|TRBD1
CASSRATGGNSGANVLTF
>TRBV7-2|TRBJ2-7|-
CASSLVRAKQYF
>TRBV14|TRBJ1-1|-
CASSNRVGANTEAFF
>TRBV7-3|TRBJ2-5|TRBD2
CASSPTSGRGQETQYF
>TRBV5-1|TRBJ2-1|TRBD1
CASSLATGGNEQFF
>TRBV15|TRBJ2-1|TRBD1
CATSRTRDRAYNEQFF
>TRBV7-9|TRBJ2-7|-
CASSLVQTSYEQYF
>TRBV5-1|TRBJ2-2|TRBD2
CASSSGLARINTGELFF
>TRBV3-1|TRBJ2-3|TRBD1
CASSLPTGNTDTQYF